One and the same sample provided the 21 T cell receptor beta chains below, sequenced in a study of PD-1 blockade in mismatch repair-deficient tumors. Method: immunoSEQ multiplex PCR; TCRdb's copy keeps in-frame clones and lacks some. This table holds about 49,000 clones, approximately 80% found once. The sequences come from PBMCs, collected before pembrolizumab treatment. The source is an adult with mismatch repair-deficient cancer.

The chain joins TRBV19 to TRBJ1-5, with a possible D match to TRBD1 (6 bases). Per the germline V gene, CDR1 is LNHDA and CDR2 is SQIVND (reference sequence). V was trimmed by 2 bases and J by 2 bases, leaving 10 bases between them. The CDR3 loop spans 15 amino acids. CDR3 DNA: TGTGCCAGTAGTATATCCGCAGGGGGCAATCAGCCCCAGCATTTT. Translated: CASSISAGGNQPQHF.

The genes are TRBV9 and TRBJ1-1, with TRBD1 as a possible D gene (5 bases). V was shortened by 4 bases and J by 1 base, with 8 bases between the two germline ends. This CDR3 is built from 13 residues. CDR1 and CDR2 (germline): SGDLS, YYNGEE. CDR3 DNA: TGTGCCAGCAGCCCGCAGGGGAACACTGAAGCTTTCTTT. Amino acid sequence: CASSPQGNTEAFF.

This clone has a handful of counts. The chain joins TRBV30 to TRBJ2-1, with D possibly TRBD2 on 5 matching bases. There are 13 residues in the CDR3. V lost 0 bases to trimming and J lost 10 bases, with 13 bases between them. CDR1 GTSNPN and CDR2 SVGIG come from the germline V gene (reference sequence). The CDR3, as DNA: TGTGCCTGGAGTGTACAGCCGGGCGGGGAGCAGTTCTTC. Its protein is CAWSVQPGGEQFF.

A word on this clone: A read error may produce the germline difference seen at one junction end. The CDR3 spells CASSPPGLVAPAIF. The CDR3 DNA sequence: TGTGCCAGCAGTCCACCGGGACTAGTAGCCCCAGCTATCTTC. The chain is built from TRBV6-5 and TRBJ2-1; 8 nucleotides agree with TRBD2. Looked up from germline, CDR1 is MNHEY and CDR2 is SVGAGI. This CDR3 region has 14 residues.

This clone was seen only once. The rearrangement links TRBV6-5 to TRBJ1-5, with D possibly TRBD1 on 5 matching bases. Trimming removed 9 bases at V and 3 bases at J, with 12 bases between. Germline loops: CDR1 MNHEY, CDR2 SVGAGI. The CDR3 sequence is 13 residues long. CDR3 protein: CASTQGLNQPQHF. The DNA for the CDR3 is TGTGCCAGTACCCAGGGCCTCAATCAGCCCCAGCATTTT.

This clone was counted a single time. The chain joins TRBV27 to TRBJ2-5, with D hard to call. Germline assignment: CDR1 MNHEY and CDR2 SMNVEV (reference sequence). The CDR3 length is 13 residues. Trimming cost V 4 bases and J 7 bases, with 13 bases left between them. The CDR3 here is CASSYAFPRTQYF. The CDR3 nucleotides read TGTGCCAGCAGTTACGCATTCCCGAGGACCCAGTACTTC.

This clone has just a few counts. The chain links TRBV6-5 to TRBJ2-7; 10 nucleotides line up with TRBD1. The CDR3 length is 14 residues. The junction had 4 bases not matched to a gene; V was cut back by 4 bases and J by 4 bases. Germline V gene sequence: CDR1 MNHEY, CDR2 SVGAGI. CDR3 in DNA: TGTGCCAGCAGTTCGGACAGGGGGGGGTACGAGCAGTACTTC. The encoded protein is CASSSDRGGYEQYF.

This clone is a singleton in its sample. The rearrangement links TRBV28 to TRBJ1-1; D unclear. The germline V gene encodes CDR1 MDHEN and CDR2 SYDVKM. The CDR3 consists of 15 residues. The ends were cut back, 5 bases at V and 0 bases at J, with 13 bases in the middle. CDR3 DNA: TGTGCCAGCAGTCTCTTGACGAGCATGAACACTGAAGCTTTCTTT. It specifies CASSLLTSMNTEAFF.

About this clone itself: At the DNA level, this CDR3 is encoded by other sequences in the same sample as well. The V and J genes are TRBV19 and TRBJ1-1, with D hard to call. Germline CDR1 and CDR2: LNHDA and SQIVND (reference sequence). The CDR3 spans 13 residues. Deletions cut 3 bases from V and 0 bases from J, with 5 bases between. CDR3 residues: CASSIQVNTEAFF. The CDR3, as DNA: TGTGCCAGTAGTATTCAAGTGAACACTGAAGCTTTCTTT.

CDR3 bases: TGTGCAAGTCGCTTACCCGGACTAGCGGGAAGCTCCTACGAGCAGTACTTC. Its translation: CASRLPGLAGSSYEQYF. This chain uses TRBV12-2 with TRBJ2-7; the table assigns TRBD2, which was not confirmed against the DNA. TRBV12-2 counts as a pseudogene. This CDR3 has 17 residues.

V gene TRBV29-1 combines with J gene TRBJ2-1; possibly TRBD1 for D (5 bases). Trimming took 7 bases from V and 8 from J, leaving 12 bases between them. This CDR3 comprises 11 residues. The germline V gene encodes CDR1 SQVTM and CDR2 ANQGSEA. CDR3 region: CSGRVSDEQFF. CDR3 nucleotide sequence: TGCAGCGGCAGGGTCAGCGATGAGCAGTTCTTC.

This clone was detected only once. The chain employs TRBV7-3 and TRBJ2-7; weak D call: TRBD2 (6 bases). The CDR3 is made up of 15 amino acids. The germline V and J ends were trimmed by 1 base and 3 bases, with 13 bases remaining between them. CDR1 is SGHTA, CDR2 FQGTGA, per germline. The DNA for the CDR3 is TGTGCCAGCAGCTTAATGAATTGGGGGGACTACGAGCAGTACTTC. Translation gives CASSLMNWGDYEQYF.

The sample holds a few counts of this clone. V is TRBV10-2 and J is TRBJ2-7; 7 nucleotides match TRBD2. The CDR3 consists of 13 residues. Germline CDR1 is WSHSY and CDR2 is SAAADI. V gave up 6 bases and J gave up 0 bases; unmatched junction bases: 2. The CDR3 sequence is CASSRTSSYEQYF. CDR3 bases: TGCGCCAGCAGCAGGACTAGCTCCTACGAGCAGTACTTC.

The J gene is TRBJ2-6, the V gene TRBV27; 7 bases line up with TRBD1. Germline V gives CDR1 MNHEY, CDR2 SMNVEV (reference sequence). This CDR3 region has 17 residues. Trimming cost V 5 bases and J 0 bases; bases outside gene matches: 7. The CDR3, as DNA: TGTGCCAGCAGTCCACTGGGACAGACCTCTGGGGCCAACGTCCTGACTTTC. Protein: CASSPLGQTSGANVLTF.

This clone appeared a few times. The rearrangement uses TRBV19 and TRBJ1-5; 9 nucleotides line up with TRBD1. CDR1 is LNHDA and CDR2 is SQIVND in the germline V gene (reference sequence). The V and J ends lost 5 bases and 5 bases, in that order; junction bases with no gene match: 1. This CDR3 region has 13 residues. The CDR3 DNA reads TGTGCCAGTAGTGACAGGGGGGATCAGCCCCAGCATTTT. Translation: CASSDRGDQPQHF.

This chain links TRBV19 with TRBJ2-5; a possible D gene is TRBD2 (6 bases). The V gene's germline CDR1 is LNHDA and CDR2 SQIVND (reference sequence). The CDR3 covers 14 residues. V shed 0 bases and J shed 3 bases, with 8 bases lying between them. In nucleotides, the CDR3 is TGTGCCAGTAGTATAGAGGGACTTGAAGAGACCCAGTACTTC. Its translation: CASSIEGLEETQYF. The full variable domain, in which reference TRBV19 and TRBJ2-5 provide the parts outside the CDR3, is DGGITQSPKYLFRKEGQNVTLSCEQNLNHDAMYWYRQDPGQGLRLIYYSQIVNDFQKGDIAEGYSVSREKKESFPLTVTSAQKNPTAFYLCASSIEGLEETQYFGPGTRLLVL.

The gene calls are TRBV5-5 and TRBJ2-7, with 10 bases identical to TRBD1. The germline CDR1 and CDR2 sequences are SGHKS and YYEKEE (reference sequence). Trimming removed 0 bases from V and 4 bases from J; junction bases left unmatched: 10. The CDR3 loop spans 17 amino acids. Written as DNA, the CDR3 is TGTGCCAGCAGCTTGGTCCCCGGGACAGGGGAAAATTACGAGCAGTACTTC. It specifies CASSLVPGTGENYEQYF.

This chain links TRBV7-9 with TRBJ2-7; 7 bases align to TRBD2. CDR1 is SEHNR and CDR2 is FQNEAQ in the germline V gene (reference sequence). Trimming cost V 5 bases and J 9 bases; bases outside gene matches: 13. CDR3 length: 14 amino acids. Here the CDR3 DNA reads TGTGCCAGCAGCGCCGGGACTACCTACGTGGGGCAGTACTTC. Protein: CASSAGTTYVGQYF. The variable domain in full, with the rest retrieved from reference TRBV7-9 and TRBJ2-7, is DTGVSQNPRHKITKRGQNVTFRCDPISEHNRLYWYRQTLGQGPEFLTYFQNEAQLEKSRLLSDRFSAERPKGSFSTLEIQRTEQGDSAMYLCASSAGTTYVGQYFGPGTRLTVT.

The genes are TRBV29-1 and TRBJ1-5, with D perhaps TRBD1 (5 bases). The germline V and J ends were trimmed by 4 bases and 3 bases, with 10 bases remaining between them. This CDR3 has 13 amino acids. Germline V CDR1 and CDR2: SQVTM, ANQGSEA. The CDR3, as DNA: TGCAGCGTTGGCCAGGGTCCCAATCAGCCCCAGCATTTT. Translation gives CSVGQGPNQPQHF.

The CDR3 DNA reads TGTGCCAGCAGCAGAGTGAGCGGGATGAAGACAGATACGCAGTATTTT. It yields the protein CASSRVSGMKTDTQYF. The rearrangement links TRBV7-9 to TRBJ2-3; 7 bases match TRBD2. J gave up 3 bases and V 5 bases, and 11 bases lay outside the gene matches. In germline, CDR1 is SEHNR, CDR2 FQNEAQ (reference sequence). The CDR3 extends over 16 amino acids.

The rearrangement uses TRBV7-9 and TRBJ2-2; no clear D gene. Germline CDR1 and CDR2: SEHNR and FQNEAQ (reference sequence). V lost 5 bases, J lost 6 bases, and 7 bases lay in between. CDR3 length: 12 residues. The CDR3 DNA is TGTGCCAGCAGCGGCTTTGCCGGGGAGCTGTTTTTT. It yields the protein CASSGFAGELFF.